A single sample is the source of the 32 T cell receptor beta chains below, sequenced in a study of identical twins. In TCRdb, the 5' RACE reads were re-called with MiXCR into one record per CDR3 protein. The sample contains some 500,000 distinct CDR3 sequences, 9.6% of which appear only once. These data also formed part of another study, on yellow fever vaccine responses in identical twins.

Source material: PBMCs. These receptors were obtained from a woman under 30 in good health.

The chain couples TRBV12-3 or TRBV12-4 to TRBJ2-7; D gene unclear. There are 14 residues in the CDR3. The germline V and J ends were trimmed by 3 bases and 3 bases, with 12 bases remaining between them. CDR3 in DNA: TGTGCCAGCAGTTTGATAGAGAAATACTACGAGCAGTACTTC. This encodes CASSLIEKYYEQYF.

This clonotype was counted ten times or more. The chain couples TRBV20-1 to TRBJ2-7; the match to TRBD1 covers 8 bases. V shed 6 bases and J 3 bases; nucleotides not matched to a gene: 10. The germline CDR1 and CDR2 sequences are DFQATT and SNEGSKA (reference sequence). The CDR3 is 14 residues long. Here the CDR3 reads CSATRTGKNYEQYF. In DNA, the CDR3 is TGCAGTGCCACCCGGACAGGGAAAAACTACGAGCAGTACTTC.

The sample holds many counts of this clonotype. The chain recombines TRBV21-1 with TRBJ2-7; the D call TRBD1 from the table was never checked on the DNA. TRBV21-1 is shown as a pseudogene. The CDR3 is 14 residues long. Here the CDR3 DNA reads TGTGCCAGCAGCAACGGACAGGTTTCCTACGAGCAGTACTTC. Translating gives CASSNGQVSYEQYF.

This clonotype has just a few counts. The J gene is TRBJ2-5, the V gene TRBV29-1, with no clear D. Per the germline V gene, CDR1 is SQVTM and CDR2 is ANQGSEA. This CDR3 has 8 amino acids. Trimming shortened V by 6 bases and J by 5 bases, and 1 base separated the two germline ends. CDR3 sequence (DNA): TGCAGCGTGGAGACCCAGTACTTC. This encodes CSVETQYF.

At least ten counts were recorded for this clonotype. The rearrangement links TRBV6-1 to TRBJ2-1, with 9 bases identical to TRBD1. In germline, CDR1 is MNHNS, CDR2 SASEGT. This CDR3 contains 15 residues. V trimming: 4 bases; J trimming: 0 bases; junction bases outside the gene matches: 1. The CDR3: CASSGQGVSYNEQFF. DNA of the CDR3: TGTGCCAGCAGTGGACAGGGGGTCTCCTACAATGAGCAGTTCTTC.

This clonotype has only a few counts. The CDR3 nucleotides read TGTGCCAGCAGCTCCCCCTTATTGGGAAAATTCAACTCCTACAATGAGCAGTTCTTC. It codes for CASSSPLLGKFNSYNEQFF. The chain couples TRBV21-1 to TRBJ2-1; the D call in the table, TRBD1, was not verified against the DNA. TRBV21-1 is deemed a pseudogene. The CDR3 spans 19 residues.

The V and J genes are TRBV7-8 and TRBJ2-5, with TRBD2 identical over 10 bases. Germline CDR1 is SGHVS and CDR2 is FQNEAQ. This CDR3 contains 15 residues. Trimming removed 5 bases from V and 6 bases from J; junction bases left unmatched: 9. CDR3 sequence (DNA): TGTGCCAGCAGCCCGCTAGCGGGAGTGGCTAAGACCCAGTACTTC. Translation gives CASSPLAGVAKTQYF. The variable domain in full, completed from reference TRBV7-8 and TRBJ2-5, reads GAGVSQSPRYKVAKRGQDVALRCDPISGHVSLFWYQQALGQGPEFLTYFQNEAQLDKSGLPSDRFFAERPEGSVSTLKIQRTQQEDSAVYLCASSPLAGVAKTQYFGPGTRLLVL.

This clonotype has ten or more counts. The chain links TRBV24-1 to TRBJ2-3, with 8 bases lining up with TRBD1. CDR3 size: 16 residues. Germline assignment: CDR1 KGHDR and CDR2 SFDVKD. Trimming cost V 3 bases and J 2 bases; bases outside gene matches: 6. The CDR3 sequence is CATSDRSGGPTDTQYF. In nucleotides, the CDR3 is TGTGCCACCAGTGATCGGTCAGGGGGCCCCACAGATACGCAGTATTTT.

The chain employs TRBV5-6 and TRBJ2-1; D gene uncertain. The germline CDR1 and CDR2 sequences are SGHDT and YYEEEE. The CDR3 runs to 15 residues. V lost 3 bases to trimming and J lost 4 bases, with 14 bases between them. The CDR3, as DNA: TGTGCCAGCAGCTCCCCTACTAACCTTTACAATGAGCAGTTCTTC. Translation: CASSSPTNLYNEQFF.

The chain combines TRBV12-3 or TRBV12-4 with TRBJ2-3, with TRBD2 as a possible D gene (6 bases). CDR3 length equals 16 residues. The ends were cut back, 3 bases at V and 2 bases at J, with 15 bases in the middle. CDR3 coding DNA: TGTGCCAGCAGTTTTGGTAGCGGACTGTACACAGATACGCAGTATTTT. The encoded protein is CASSFGSGLYTDTQYF.

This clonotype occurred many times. CDR3 loop: CASSLSGRLQETQYF. The CDR3 bases are TGTGCCAGCAGCCTTAGCGGGAGGCTCCAAGAGACCCAGTACTTC. V usage is TRBV7-2 and J usage is TRBJ2-5; 10 positions agree with TRBD2. Looked up from germline, CDR1 is SGHTA and CDR2 is FQGNSA. CDR3 length: 15 residues. The ends lost 5 bases at V and 1 base at J; junction bases unmatched: 4.

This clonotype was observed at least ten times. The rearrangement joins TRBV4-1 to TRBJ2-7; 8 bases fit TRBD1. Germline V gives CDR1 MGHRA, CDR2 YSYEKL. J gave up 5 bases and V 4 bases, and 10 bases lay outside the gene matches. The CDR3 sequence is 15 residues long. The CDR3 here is CASSRRGQGADEQYF. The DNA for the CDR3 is TGCGCCAGCAGCCGCCGGGGGCAGGGGGCCGACGAGCAGTACTTC.

This CDR3 is CASRRGAKETQYF. CDR3 sequence (DNA): TGTGCCAGCAGACGGGGGGCTAAGGAGACCCAGTACTTC. V is TRBV27 and J is TRBJ2-5, with D maybe TRBD2 (7 bases). V was shortened by 6 bases and J by 5 bases, with 13 bases between the two germline ends. Germline lookup yields CDR1 MNHEY and CDR2 SMNVEV (reference sequence). The CDR3 loop spans 13 amino acids.

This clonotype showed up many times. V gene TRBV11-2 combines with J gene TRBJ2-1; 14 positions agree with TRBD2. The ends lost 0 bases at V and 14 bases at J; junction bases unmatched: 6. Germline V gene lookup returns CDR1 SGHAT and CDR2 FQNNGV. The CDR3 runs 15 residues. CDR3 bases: TGTGCCAGCAGCTTAGACGGGACTAGCGGGAGAAATGAGTTCTTC. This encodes CASSLDGTSGRNEFF. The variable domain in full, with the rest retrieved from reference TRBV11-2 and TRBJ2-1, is EAGVAQSPRYKIIEKRQSVAFWCNPISGHATLYWYQQILGQGPKLLIQFQNNGVVDDSQLPKDRFSAERLKGVDSTLKIQPAKLEDSAVYLCASSLDGTSGRNEFFGPGTRLTVL.

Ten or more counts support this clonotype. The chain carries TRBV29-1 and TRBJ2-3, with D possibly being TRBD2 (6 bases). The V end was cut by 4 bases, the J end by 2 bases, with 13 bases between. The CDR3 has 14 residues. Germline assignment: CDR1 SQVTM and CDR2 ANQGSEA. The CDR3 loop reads CSVVWRGNTDTQYF. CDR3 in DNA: TGCAGCGTTGTTTGGAGGGGCAACACAGATACGCAGTATTTT.

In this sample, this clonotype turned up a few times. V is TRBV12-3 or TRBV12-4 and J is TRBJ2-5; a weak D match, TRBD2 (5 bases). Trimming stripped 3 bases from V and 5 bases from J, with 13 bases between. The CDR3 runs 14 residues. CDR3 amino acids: CASSFSEGMETQYF. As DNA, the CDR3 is TGTGCCAGCAGTTTCTCCGAGGGTATGGAGACCCAGTACTTC.

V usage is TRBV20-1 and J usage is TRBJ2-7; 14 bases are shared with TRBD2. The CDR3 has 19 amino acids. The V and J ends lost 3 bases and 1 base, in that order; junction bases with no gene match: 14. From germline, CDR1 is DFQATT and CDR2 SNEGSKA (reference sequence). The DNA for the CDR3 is TGCAGTGCTAGCCCGACTAGCGGGAGGGCCGTGCGGATTTCCTACGAGCAGTACTTC. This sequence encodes CSASPTSGRAVRISYEQYF.

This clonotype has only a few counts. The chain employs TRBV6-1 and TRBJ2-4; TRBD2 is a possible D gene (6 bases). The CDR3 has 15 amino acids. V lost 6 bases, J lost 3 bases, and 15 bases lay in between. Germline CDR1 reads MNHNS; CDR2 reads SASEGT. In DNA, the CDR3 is TGTGCCAGCAGGGGGACTGGGTCGGGCAAAAACATTCAGTACTTC. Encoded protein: CASRGTGSGKNIQYF.

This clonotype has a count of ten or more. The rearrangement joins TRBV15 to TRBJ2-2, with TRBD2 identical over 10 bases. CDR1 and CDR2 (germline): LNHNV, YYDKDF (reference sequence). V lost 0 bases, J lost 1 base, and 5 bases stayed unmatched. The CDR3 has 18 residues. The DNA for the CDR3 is TGTGCCACCAGCAGAGATCTTTCTAGCGGGGGGAACACCGGGGAGCTGTTTTTT. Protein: CATSRDLSSGGNTGELFF.

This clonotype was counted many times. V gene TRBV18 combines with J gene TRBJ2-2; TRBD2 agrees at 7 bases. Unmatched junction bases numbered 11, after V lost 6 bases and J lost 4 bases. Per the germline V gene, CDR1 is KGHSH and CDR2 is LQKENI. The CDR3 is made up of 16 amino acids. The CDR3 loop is CASSHSLAELTGELFF. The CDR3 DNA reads TGTGCCAGCTCCCACAGTCTAGCGGAGCTCACCGGGGAGCTGTTTTTT. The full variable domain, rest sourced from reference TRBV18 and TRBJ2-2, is NAGVMQNPRHLVRRRGQEARLRCSPMKGHSHVYWYRQLPEEGLKFMVYLQKENIIDESGMPKERFSAEFPKEGPSILRIQQVVRGDSAAYFCASSHSLAELTGELFFGEGSRLTVL.

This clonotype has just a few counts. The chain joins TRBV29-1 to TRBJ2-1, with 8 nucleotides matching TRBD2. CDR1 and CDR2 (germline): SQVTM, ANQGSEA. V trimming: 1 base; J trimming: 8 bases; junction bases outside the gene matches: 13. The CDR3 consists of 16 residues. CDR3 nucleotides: TGCAGCGTTGAAGGCAGCCCAGGACTAGCCGTCTATGAGCAGTTCTTC. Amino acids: CSVEGSPGLAVYEQFF.

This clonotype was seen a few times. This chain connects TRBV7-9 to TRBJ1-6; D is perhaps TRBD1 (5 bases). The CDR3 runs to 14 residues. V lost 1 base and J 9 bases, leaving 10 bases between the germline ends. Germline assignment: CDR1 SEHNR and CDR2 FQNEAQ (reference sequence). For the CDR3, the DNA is TGTGCCAGCAGCTTAGGACAGACGATTTCACCCCTCCACTTT. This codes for CASSLGQTISPLHF.

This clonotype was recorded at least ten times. The chain's CDR3 is CASSSRRGREQYF. Written as DNA, the CDR3 is TGTGCCAGCAGTAGCCGACGGGGGCGTGAGCAGTACTTC. The rearrangement links TRBV11-2 to TRBJ2-7, with D tentatively TRBD1 or TRBD2 (6 bases each). Germline loops: CDR1 SGHAT, CDR2 FQNNGV. V was shortened by 6 bases and J by 7 bases, with 16 bases between the two germline ends. This CDR3 has 13 amino acids.

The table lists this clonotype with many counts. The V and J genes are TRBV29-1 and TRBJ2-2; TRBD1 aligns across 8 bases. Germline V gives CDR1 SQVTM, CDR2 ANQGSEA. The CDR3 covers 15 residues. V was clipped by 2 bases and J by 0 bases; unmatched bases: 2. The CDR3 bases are TGCAGCGTTGAAAGGACAGGGACGAACACCGGGGAGCTGTTTTTT. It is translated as CSVERTGTNTGELFF.

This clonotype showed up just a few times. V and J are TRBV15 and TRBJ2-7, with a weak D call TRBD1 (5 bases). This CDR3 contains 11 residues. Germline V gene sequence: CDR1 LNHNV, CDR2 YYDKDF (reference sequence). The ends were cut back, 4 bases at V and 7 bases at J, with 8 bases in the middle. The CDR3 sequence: CATSTDREQYF. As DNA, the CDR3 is TGTGCCACCAGCACTGACAGAGAGCAGTACTTC.

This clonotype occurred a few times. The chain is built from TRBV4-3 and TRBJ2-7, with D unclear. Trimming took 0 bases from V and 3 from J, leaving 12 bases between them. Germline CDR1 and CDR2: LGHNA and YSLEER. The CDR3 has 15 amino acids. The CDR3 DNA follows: TGCGCCAGCAGCCAAGAGTCGGTGGTGGGCTACGAGCAGTACTTC. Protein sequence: CASSQESVVGYEQYF.

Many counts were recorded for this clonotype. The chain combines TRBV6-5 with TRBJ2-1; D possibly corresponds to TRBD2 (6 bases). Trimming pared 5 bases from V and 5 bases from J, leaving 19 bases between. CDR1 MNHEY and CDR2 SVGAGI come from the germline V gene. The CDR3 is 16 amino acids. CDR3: CASSLRDLARNNEQFF. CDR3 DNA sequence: TGTGCCAGCAGTCTACGCGACCTAGCGAGGAACAATGAGCAGTTCTTC.

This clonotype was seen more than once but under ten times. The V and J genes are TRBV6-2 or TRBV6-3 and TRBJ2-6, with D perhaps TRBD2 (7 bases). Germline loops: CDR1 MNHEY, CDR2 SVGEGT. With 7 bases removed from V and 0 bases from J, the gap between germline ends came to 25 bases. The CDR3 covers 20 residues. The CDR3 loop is CASKTRGGVRSDSGANVLTF. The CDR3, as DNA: TGTGCCAGCAAAACCAGAGGGGGGGTTCGTTCCGACTCTGGGGCCAACGTCCTGACTTTC.

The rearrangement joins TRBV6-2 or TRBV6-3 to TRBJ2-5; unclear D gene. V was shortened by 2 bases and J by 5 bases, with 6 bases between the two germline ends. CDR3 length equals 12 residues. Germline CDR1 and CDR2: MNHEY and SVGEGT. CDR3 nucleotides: TGTGCCAGCAGTTACCCCGGGGAGACCCAGTACTTC. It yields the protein CASSYPGETQYF.

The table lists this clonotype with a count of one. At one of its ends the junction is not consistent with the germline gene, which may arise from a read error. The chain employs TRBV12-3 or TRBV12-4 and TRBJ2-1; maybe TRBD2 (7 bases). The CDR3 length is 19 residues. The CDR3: CACSWWRGGGRTNYNEQFF. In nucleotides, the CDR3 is TGTGCCTGCAGTTGGTGGAGAGGCGGGGGCCGAACGAACTACAATGAGCAGTTCTTC.

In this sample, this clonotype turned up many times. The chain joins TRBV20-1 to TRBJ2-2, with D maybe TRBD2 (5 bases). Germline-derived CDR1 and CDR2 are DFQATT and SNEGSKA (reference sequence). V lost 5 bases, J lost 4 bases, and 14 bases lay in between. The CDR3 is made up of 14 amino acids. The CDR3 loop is CSAPRVEGTGELFF. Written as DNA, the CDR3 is TGCAGTGCTCCGCGGGTCGAGGGCACCGGGGAGCTGTTTTTT.

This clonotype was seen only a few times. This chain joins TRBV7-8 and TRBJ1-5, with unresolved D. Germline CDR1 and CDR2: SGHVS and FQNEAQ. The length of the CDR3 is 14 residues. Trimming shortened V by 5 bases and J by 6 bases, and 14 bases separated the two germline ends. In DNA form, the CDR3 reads TGTGCCAGCAGCCACCGGGAGGTGGCTCAGCCCCAGCATTTT. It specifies CASSHREVAQPQHF.